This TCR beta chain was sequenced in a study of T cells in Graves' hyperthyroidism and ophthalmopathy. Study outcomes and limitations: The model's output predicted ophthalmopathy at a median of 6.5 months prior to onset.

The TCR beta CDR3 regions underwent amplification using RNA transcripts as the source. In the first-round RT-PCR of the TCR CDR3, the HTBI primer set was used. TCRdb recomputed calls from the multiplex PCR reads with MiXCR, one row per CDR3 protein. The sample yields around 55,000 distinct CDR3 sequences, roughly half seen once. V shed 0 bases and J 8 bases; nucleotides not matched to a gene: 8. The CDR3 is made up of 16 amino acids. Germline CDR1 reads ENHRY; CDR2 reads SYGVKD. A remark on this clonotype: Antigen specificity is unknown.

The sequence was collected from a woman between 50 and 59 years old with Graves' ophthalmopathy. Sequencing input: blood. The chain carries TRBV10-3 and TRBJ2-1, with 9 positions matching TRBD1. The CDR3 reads CAISESRGQGMDEQFF. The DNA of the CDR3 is TGTGCCATCAGTGAGTCGAGGGGACAGGGCATGGATGAGCAGTTCTTC.